A single sample is the source of the 2 T cell receptor beta chains below, sequenced in a study of glioma-infiltrating T cells after dendritic cell vaccination. TCRdb keeps only in-frame clones here, not all; method: immunoSEQ multiplex PCR. The sample has tens of thousands of clones; more than 70% are singletons. The specimen was blood, collected before dendritic cell vaccination. These receptor sequences come from a human donor with glioblastoma.

The V and J genes are TRBV7-2 and TRBJ2-2, with 12 bases lining up with TRBD2. V lost 4 bases to trimming and J lost 7 bases; unmatched junction nucleotides: 4. The CDR3 extends over 15 amino acids. Germline-derived CDR1 and CDR2 are SGHTA and FQGNSA. The CDR3 DNA reads as TGTGCCAGCAGCTCTAGCGGGGGGGCAGTCGGGGAGCTGTTTTTT. Translating it yields CASSSSGGAVGELFF. The full variable domain, with the rest looked up from reference TRBV7-2 and TRBJ2-2, is GAGVSQSPSNKVTEKGKDVELRCDPISGHTALYWYRQSLGQGLEFLIYFQGNSAPDKSGLPSDRFSAERTGGSVSTLTIQRTQQEDSAVYLCASSSSGGAVGELFFGEGSRLTVL.

The chain employs TRBV9 and TRBJ1-1, with a possible D match to TRBD1 (5 bases). V was cut by 0 bases and J by 8 bases, with 11 bases left in between. Germline V CDR1 and CDR2: SGDLS, YYNGEE. The CDR3 consists of 13 residues. The CDR3 sequence: CASSVGEGREAFF. The CDR3, as DNA: TGTGCCAGCAGCGTAGGGGAGGGACGCGAAGCTTTCTTT. Filled out from reference TRBV9 and TRBJ1-1, the complete variable domain reads DSGVTQTPKHLITATGQRVTLRCSPRSGDLSVYWYQQSLDQGLQFLIQYYNGEERAKGNILERFSAQQFPDLHSELNLSSLELGDSALYFCASSVGEGREAFFGQGTRLTVV.